This T cell receptor beta chain was profiled in a study of Graves' ophthalmopathy and Graves' hyperthyroidism. CDR1 is MNHEY and CDR2 is SMNVEV in the germline V gene (reference sequence). The CDR3 is 15 residues long. Trimming took off 5 bases at V and 0 bases at J, with 8 bases between the two ends. TCR beta CDR3 regions were amplified from RNA transcripts. HTBI primers were employed in first-round RT-PCR, then a second-round multiplex PCR followed. MiXCR was run by TCRdb on the multiplex PCR reads, yielding one entry per CDR3 protein. This repertoire shows about 400,000 distinct CDR3 sequences, around 18% found once; its top ten account for about 1.6%. This clonotype appeared many times.

The source is a woman aged 18-35 years with Graves' ophthalmopathy. The material sequenced was peripheral blood. V usage is TRBV27 and J usage is TRBJ2-6, with D unclear. This CDR3 reads CASSQLGSGANVLTF. The CDR3 coding sequence is TGTGCCAGCAGTCAATTAGGCTCTGGGGCCAACGTCCTGACTTTC.